The clone carrying this T cell receptor (beta chain) was observed a single time. The data were obtained in a study of identical twins. In TCRdb, the 5' RACE reads were re-called with MiXCR into one record per CDR3 protein. The sample has around 1.7 million distinct CDR3 sequences; about 31% are singletons. The source of this sequence is a newborn girl in good health. What was sequenced was cord blood.

The CDR3 bases are TGCAGTGCTAGATCAAAGGGACCCCGGAGCGAGCAGTACTTC. Translated, it gives CSARSKGPRSEQYF. The rearrangement links TRBV20-1 to TRBJ2-5, with D possibly being TRBD1 or TRBD2 (5 bases each). The end of the DNA aligns better with TRBJ2-7, so the J call may be wrong. The CDR3 covers 14 residues. The germline CDR1 and CDR2 sequences are DFQATT and SNEGSKA (reference sequence).